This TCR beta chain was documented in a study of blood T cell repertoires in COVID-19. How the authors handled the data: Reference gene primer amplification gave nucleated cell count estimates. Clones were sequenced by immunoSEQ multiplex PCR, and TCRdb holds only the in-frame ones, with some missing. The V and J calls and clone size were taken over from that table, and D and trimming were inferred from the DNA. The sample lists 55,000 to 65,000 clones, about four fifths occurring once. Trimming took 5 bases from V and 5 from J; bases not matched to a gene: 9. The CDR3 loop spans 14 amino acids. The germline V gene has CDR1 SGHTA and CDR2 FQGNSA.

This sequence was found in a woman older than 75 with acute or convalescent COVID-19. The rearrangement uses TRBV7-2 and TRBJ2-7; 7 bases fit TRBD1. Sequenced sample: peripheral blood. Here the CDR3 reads CASSTRQGVHEQYF. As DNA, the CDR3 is TGTGCCAGCAGCACCCGACAGGGCGTACACGAGCAGTACTTC. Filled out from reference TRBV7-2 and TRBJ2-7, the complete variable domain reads GAGVSQSPSNKVTEKGKDVELRCDPISGHTALYWYRQSLGQGLEFLIYFQGNSAPDKSGLPSDRFSAERTGGSVSTLTIQRTQQEDSAVYLCASSTRQGVHEQYFGPGTRLTVT.